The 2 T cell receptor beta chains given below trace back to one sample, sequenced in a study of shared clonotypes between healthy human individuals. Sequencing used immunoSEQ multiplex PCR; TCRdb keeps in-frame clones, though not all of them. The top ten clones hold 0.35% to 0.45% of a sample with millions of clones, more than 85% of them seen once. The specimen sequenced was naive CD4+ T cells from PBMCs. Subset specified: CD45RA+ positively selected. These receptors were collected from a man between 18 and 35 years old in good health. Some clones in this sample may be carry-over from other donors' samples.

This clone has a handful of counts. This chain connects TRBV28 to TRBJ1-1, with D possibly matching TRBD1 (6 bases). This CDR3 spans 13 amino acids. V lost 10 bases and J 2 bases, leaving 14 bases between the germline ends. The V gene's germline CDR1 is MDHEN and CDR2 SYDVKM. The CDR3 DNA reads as TGTGCCACTTATTCGGGGGCAAACACTGAAGCTTTCTTT. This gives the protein CATYSGANTEAFF.

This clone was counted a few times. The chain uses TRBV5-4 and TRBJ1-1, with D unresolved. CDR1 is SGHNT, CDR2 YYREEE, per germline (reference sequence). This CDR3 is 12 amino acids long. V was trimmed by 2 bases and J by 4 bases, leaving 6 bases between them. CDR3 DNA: TGTGCCAGCAGCTTTTCGGGCACTGAAGCTTTCTTT. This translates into CASSFSGTEAFF. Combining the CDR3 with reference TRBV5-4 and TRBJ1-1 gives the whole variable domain ETGVTQSPTHLIKTRGQQVTLRCSSQSGHNTVSWYQQALGQGPQFIFQYYREEENGRGNFPPRFSGLQFPNYSSELNVNALELDDSALYLCASSFSGTEAFFGQGTRLTVV.